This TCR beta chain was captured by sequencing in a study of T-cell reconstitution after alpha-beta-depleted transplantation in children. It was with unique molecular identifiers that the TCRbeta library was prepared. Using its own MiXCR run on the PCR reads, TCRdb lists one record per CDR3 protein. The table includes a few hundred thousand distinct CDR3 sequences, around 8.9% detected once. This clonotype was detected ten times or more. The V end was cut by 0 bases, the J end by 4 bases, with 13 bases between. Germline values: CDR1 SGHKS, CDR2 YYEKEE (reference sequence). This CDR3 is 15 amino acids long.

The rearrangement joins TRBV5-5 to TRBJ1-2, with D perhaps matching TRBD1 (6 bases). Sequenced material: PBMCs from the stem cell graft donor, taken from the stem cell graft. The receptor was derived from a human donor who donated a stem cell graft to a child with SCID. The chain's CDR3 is CASSLDPGGGYGYTF. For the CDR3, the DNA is TGTGCCAGCAGCTTGGATCCGGGAGGGGGCTATGGCTACACCTTC.